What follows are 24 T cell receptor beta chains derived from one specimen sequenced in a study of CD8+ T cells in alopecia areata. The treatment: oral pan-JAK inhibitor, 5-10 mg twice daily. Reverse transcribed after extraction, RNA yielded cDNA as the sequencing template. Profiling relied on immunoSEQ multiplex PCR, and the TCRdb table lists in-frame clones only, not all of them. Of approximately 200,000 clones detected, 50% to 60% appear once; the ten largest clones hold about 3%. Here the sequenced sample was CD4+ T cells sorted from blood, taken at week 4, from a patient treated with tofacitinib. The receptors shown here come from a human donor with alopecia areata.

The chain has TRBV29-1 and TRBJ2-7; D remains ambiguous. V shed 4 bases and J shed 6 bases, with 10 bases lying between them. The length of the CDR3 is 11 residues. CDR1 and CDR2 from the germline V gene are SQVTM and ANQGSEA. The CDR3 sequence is CSVASGSEQYF. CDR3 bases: TGCAGCGTTGCATCTGGATCCGAGCAGTACTTC.

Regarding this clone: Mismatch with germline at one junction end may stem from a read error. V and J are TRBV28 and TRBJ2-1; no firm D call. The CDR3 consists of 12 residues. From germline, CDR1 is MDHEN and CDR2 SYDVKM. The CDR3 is CASSLPSSLSIF. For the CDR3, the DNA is TGTGCCAGCAGTTTGCCCTCATCCCTTTCAATCTTC.

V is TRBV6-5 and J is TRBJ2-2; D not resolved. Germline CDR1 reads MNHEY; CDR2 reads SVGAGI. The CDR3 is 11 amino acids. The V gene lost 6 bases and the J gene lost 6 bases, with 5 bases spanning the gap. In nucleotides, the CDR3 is TGTGCCAGCAGATACGCCGGGGAGCTGTTTTTT. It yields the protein CASRYAGELFF.

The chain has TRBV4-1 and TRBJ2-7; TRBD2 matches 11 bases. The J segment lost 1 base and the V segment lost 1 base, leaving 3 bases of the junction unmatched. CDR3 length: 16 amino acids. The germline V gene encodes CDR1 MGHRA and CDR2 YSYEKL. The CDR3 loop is CASSQVTSGGSYEQYF. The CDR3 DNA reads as TGCGCCAGCAGCCAAGTAACTAGCGGGGGTTCCTACGAGCAGTACTTC.

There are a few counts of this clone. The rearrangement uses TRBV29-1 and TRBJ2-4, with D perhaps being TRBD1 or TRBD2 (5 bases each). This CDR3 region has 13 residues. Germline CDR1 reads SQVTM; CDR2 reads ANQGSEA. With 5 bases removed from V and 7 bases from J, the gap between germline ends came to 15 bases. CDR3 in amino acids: CSVSGRQRNIQYF. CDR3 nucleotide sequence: TGCAGCGTTTCGGGGAGACAGAGGAACATTCAGTACTTC.

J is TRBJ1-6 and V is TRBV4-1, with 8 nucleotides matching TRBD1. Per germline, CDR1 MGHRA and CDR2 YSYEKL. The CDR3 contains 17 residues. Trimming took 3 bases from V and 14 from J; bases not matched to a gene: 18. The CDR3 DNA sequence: TGCGCCAGCAGCCACCCTCAGGGGGCATTGCTTCAGAGGGCCCTCCACTTT. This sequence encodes CASSHPQGALLQRALHF.

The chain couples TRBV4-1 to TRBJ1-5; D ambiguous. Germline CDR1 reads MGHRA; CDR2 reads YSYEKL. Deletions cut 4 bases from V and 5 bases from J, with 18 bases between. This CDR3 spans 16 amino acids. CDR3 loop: CASSRTDLALDQPQHF. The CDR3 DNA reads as TGCGCCAGCAGCCGAACGGATTTGGCTCTAGATCAGCCCCAGCATTTT.

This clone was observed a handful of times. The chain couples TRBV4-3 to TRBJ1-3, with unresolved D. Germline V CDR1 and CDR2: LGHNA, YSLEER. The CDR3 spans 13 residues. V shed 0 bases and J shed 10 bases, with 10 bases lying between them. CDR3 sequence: CASSQDYGRTIYF. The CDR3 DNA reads TGCGCCAGCAGCCAAGATTACGGGCGGACCATATATTTT.

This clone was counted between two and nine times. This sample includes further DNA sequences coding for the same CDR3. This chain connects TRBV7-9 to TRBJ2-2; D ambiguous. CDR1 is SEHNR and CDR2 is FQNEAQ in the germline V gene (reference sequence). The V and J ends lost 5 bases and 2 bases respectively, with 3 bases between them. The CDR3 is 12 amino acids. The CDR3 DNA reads TGTGCCAGCAGCCTAAACACCGGGGAGCTGTTTTTT. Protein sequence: CASSLNTGELFF. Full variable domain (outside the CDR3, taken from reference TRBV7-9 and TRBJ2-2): DTGVSQNPRHKITKRGQNVTFRCDPISEHNRLYWYRQTLGQGPEFLTYFQNEAQLEKSRLLSDRFSAERPKGSFSTLEIQRTEQGDSAMYLCASSLNTGELFFGEGSRLTVL.

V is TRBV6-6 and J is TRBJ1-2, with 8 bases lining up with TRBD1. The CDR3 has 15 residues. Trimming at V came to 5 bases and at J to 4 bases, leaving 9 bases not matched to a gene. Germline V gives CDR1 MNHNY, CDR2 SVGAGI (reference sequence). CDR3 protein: CASSISEQGGYGYTF. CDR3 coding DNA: TGTGCCAGCAGTATATCAGAACAGGGGGGCTATGGCTACACCTTC.

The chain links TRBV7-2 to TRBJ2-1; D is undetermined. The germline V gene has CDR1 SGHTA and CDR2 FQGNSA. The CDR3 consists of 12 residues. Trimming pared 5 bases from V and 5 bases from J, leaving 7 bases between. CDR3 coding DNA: TGTGCCAGCAGCCCTGGGCACAATGAGCAGTTCTTC. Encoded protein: CASSPGHNEQFF.

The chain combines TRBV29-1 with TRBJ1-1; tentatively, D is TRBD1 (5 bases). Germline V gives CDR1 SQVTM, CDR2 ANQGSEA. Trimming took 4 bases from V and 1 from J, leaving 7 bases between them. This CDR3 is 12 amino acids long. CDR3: CSVAGQNTEAFF. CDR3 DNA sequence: TGCAGCGTTGCAGGACAGAACACTGAAGCTTTCTTT.

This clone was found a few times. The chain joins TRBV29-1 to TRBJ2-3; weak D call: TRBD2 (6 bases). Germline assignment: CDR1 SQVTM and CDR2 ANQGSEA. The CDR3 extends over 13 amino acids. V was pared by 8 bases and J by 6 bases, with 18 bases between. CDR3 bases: TGCAGCCTCCGGCCGGGAGTAGGTGATACGCAGTATTTT. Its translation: CSLRPGVGDTQYF.

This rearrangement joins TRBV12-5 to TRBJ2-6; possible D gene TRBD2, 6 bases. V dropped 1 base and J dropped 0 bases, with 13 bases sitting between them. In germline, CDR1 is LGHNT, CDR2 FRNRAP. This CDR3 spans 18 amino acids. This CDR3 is CASGLEEGPTSGANVLTF. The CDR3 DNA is TGTGCTAGTGGTTTGGAGGAGGGGCCCACCTCTGGGGCCAACGTCCTGACTTTC.

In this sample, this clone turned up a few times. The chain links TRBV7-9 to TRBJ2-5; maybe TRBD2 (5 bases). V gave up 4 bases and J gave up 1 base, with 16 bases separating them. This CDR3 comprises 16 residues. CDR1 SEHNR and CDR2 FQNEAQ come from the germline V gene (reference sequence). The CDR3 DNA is TGTGCCAGCAGCTCCGCGGGTGTAGGACTCCAAGAGACCCAGTACTTC. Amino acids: CASSSAGVGLQETQYF.

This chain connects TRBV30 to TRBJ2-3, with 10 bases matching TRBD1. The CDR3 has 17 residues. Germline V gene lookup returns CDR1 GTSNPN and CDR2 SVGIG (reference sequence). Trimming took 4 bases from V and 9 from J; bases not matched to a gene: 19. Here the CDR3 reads CAWNKWTGGDKALTQYF. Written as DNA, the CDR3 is TGTGCCTGGAACAAATGGACAGGGGGTGATAAGGCCCTCACGCAGTATTTT.

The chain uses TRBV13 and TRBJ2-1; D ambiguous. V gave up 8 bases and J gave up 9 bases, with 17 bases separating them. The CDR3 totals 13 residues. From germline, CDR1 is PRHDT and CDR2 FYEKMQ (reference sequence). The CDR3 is CASERRPSTEQFF. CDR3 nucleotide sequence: TGTGCCAGCGAGCGAAGGCCCTCCACTGAGCAGTTCTTC. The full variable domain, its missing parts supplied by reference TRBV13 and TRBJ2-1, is AAGVIQSPRHLIKEKRETATLKCYPIPRHDTVYWYQQGPGQDPQFLISFYEKMQSDKGSIPDRFSAQQFSDYHSELNMSSLELGDSALYFCASERRPSTEQFFGPGTRLTVL.

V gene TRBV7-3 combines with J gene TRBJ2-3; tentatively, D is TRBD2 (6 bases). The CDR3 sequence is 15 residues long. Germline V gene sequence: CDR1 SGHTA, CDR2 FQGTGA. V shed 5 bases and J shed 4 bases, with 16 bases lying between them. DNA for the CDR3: TGTGCCAGCAGCCTCCAGACTAGTTGGGCAGATACGCAGTATTTT. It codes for CASSLQTSWADTQYF.

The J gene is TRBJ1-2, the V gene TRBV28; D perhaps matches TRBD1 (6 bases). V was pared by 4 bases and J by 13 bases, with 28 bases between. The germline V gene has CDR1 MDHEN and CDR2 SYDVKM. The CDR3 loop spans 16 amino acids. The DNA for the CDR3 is TGTGCCAGCAGTTCCGACCGGGGGGGGCAGGGGCCCCGACGCACCTTC. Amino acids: CASSSDRGGQGPRRTF.

CDR3 in amino acids: CASSEGRGTVGQETQYF. The DNA for the CDR3 is TGTGCCAGCAGTGAAGGTAGAGGAACAGTAGGGCAAGAGACCCAGTACTTC. The gene calls are TRBV6-1 and TRBJ2-5; D is undetermined. V was cut by 1 base and J by 2 bases, with 17 bases left in between. Per the germline V gene, CDR1 is MNHNS and CDR2 is SASEGT. This CDR3 contains 17 residues.

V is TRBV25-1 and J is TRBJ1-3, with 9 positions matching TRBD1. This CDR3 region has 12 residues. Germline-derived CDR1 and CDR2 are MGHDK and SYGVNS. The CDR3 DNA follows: TGTGTAACAGGGGGCCCTGGAAACACCATATATTTT. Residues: CVTGGPGNTIYF. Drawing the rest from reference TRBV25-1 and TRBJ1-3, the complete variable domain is EADIYQTPRYLVIGTGKKITLECSQTMGHDKMYWYQQDPGMELHLIHYSYGVNSTEKGDLSSESTVSRIRTEHFPLTLESARPSHTSQYLCVTGGPGNTIYFGEGSWLTVV.

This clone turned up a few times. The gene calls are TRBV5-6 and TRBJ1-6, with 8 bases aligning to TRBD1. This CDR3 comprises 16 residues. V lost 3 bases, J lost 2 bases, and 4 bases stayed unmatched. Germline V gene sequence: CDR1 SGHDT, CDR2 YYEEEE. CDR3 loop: CASSSGQGAYNSPLHF. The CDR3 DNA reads TGTGCCAGCAGCTCCGGACAGGGCGCCTATAATTCACCCCTCCACTTT.

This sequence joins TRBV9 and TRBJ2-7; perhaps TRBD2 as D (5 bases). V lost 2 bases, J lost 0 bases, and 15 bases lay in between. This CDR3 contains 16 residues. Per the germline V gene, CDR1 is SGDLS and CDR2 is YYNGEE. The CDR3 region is CASSVWRQPGSYEQYF. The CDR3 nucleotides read TGTGCCAGCAGCGTCTGGAGGCAGCCTGGCTCCTACGAGCAGTACTTC.

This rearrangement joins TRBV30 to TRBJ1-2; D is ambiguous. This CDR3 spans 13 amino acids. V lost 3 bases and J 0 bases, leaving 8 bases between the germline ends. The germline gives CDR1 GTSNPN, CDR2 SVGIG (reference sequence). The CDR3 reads CAWRRLPNYGYTF. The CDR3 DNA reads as TGTGCCTGGAGGAGGCTTCCTAACTATGGCTACACCTTC.